This T cell receptor (beta chain) stems from a study of control samples from healthy donors and cancer patients. Method: immunoSEQ multiplex PCR; TCRdb's copy keeps in-frame clones and lacks some. Counted here are 150,000 to 200,000 clones, 90% to 95% occurring once; the ten biggest clones make up about 1.5%. This CDR3 region has 15 residues. CDR1 is LNHNV, CDR2 YYDKDF, per germline (reference sequence). The V segment lost 1 base and the J segment 2 bases; nucleotides outside the gene matches: 4. The sequenced sample was blood. The clonotype comes from a man younger than 30 in good health. The chain joins TRBV15 to TRBJ2-5, with 7 bases identical to TRBD2. The CDR3 coding sequence is TGTGCCACCAGCAGAGTGGGACTAATTCAAGAGACCCAGTACTTC. This translates into CATSRVGLIQETQYF.